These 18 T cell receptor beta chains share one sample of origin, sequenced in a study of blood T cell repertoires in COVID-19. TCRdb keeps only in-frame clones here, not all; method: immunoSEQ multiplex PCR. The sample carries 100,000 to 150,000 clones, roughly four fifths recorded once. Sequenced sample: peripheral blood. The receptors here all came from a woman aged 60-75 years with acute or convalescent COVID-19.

The CDR3 here is CASRSGRGSNQPQHF. In DNA form, the CDR3 reads TGTGCCAGCAGGTCGGGTAGGGGCTCCAATCAGCCCCAGCATTTT. V is TRBV2 and J is TRBJ1-5; possibly TRBD1 for D (5 bases). Germline V gene sequence: CDR1 SNHLY, CDR2 FYNNEI. V lost 6 bases and J 3 bases, leaving 15 bases between the germline ends. CDR3 length equals 15 residues.

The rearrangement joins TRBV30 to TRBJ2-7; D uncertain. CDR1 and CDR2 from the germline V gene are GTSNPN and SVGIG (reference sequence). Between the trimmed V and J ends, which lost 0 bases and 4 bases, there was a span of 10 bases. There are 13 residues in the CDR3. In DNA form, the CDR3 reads TGTGCCTGGAGTGTCTCCCCAGTATACGAGCAGTACGTC. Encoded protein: CAWSVSPVYEQYV.

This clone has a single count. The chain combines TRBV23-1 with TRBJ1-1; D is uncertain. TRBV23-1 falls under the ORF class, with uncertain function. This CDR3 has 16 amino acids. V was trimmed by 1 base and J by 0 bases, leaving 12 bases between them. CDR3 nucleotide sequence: TGCGCCAGCAGTCAATTGGCAGGTCGGATGAACACTGAAGCTTTCTTT. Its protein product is CASSQLAGRMNTEAFF.

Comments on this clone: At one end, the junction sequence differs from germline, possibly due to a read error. The CDR3 bases are TGTGCCAGTAGTCGGATGGAGGCTGGAAGCACCATATATTTT. This encodes CASSRMEAGSTIYF. The chain combines TRBV19 with TRBJ1-3; no reliable D call. The CDR3 consists of 14 residues. Germline CDR1 is LNHDA and CDR2 is SQIVND (reference sequence).

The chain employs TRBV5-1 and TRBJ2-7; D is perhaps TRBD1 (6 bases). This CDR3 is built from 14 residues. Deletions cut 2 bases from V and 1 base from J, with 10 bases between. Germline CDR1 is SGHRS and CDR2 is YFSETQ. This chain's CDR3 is CASSLTQGSYEQYF. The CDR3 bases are TGCGCCAGCAGCTTAACACAGGGTTCCTACGAGCAGTACTTC.

CDR3 nucleotides: TGTGCCAGCAGAGGAGGGTTGAACACTGAAGCTTTCTTT. Protein sequence: CASRGGLNTEAFF. The J gene is TRBJ1-1, the V gene TRBV3-1 (or the pseudogene TRBV3-2), with D unclear. The V and J ends lost 6 bases and 0 bases respectively, with 8 bases between them. CDR1 LGHDT and CDR2 YNNKEL come from the germline V gene (reference sequence). This CDR3 has 13 amino acids.

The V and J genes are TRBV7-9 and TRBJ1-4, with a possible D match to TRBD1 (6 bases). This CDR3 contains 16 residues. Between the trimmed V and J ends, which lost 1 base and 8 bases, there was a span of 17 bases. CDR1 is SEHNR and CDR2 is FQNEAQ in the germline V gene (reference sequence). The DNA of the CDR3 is TGTGCCAGCAGCTTAGGGTTCTCAGGGGAACGCGAAAAACTGTTTTTT. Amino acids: CASSLGFSGEREKLFF.

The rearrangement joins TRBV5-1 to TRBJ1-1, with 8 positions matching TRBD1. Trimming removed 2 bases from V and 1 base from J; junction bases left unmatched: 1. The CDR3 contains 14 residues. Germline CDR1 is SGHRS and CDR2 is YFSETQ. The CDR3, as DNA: TGCGCCAGCAGCTTCGACAGGGGGAACACTGAAGCTTTCTTT. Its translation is CASSFDRGNTEAFF. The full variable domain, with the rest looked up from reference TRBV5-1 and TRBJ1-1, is KAGVTQTPRYLIKTRGQQVTLSCSPISGHRSVSWYQQTPGQGLQFLFEYFSETQRNKGNFPGRFSGRQFSNSRSEMNVSTLELGDSALYLCASSFDRGNTEAFFGQGTRLTVV.

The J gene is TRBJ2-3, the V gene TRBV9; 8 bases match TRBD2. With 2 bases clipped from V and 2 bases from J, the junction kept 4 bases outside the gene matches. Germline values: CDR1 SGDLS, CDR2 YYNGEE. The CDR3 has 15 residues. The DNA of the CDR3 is TGTGCCAGCAGCGTTTCTAGCGGGTCCACAGATACGCAGTATTTT. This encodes CASSVSSGSTDTQYF.

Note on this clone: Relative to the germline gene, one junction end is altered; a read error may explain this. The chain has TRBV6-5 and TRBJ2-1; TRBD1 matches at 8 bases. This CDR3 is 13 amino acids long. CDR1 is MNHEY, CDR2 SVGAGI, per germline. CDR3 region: CASSYSLGQAQIF. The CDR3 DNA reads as TGTGCCAGCAGTTACTCGTTGGGACAGGCTCAAATCTTC.

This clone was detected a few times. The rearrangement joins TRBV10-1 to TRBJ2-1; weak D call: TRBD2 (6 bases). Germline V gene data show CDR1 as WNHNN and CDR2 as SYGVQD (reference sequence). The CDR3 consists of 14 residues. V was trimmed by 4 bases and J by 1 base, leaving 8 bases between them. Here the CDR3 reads CASSGAGSYNEQFF. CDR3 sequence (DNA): TGCGCCAGCAGTGGGGCGGGGTCCTACAATGAGCAGTTCTTC.

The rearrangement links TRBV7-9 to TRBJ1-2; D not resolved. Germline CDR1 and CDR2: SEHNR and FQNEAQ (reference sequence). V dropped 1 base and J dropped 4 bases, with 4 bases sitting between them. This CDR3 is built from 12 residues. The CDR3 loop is CASSLELYGYTF. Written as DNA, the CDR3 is TGTGCCAGCAGCTTAGAACTCTATGGCTACACCTTC.

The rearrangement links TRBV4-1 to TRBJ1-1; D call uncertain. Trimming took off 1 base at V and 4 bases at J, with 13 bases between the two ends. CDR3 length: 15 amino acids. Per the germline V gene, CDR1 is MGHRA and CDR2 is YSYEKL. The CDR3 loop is CASSQGPKSGTEAFF. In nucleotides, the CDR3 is TGCGCCAGCAGCCAAGGACCCAAATCAGGCACTGAAGCTTTCTTT.

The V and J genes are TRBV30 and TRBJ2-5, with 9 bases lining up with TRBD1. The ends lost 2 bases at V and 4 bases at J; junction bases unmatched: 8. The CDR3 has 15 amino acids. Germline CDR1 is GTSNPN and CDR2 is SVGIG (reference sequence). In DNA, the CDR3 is TGTGCCTGGAGTACAACAGGGGGCGCGGGAGAGACCCAGTACTTC. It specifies CAWSTTGGAGETQYF.

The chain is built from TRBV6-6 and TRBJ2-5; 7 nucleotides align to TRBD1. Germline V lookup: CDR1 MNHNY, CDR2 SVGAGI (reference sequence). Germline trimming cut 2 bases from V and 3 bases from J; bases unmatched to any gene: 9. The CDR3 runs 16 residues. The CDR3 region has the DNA TGTGCCAGCAGTTACCAAACGCCCACAGGGGAAGAGACCCAGTACTTC. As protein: CASSYQTPTGEETQYF.

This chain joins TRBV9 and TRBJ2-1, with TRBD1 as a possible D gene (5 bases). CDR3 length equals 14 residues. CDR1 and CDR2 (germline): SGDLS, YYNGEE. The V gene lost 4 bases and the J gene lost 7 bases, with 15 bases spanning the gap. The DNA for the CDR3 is TGTGCCAGCAGCACCCGCCAGGGTAGTAATGAGCAGTTCTTC. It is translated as CASSTRQGSNEQFF.

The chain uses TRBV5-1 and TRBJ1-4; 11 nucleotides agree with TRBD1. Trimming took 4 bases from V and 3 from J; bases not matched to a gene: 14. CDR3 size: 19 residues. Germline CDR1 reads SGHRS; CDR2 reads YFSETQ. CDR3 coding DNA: TGCGCCAGCAGCCCGGCCGGGACAGGGGGAATTCCGGCTAATGAAAAACTGTTTTTT. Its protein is CASSPAGTGGIPANEKLFF.

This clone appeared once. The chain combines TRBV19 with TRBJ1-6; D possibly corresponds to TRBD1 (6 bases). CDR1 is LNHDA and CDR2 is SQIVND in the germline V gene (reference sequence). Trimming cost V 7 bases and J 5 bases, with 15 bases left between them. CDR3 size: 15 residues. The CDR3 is CASKRDRWDNSPLHF. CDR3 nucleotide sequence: TGTGCCAGTAAACGAGACAGGTGGGATAATTCACCCCTCCACTTT.